The rows below give T cell receptor beta chains drawn from one sample of a study of CD8+CD57+ T cells in acquired aplastic anemia. Each CDR3 protein gets one entry after TCRdb re-called the reads with MiXCR. Among 400,000 to 500,000 distinct CDR3 sequences, just under 70% were seen once, and the ten largest hold under 4.5%. The sequencing input was sorted CD4+, CD8+, or CD8+CD57+ T cells (not recorded which) from PBMCs. The source of these receptors is a human donor in good health, serving as a control. The CDR3 runs from the conserved cysteine through the conserved F or W. A D gene is named only where the DNA matches it firmly. Rows give clone size only sometimes, using once, few, many, or a class for an expanded clone.

j_call d_call clone_size v_call cdr3_aa cdr3_nt
TRBJ2-5 NA NA TRBV7-9 CASSFAGKLSTQYF TGTGCCAGCAGCTTCGCCGGGAAGCTATCGACCCAGTACTTC
TRBJ2-2 NA once TRBV6-4 CASSDSGSGELFF TGTGCCAGCAGTGACTCAGGTAGCGGGGAGCTGTTTTTT
TRBJ1-6 TRBD1 NA TRBV5-6 CASSLWDSNNSPLHF TGTGCCAGCAGCTTGTGGGACAGCAATAATTCACCCCTCCACTTT
TRBJ2-2 TRBD1 NA TRBV2 CASNQDVPQGAAGELFF TGTGCCAGCAACCAAGACGTACCGCAGGGGGCAGCCGGGGAGCTGTTTTTT
TRBJ2-1 NA many TRBV7-3 CASSLRENPYNEQFF TGTGCCAGCAGCCTCCGGGAAAACCCCTACAATGAGCAGTTCTTC
TRBJ2-7 NA once TRBV9 CASSEGQNRAGSEQYF TGTGCCAGCAGTGAAGGACAGAACCGCGCGGGGAGCGAGCAGTACTTC
TRBJ1-1 NA NA TRBV7-8 CASFQGGGTEAFF TGTGCCAGCTTCCAGGGAGGAGGCACTGAAGCTTTCTTT
TRBJ1-2 NA NA TRBV5-4 CASNFQASNYGYTF TGTGCCAGCAACTTCCAAGCAAGTAACTATGGCTACACCTTC
TRBJ2-3 NA many TRBV29-1 CSATINADTQYF TGCAGCGCGACAATAAACGCAGATACGCAGTATTTT
TRBJ2-5 NA NA TRBV20-1 CSGIRDSLQETQYF TGCAGTGGGATACGGGACTCCCTCCAAGAGACCCAGTACTTC
TRBJ2-5 NA NA TRBV7-2 CASSLAGIQETLYF TGTGCCAGCAGCTTAGCGGGGATACAAGAGACCCTGTACTTC
TRBJ1-1 NA NA TRBV7-2 CASSLEGDTEALF TGTGCCAGCAGCTTAGAAGGGGACACTGAAGCTTTATTT
TRBJ1-2 NA many TRBV15 CATSSPTAGYTF TGTGCCACCAGCAGCCCCACGGCTGGCTACACCTTC
TRBJ1-2 NA NA TRBV5-5 CATSSYKGGYGYTF TGTGCCACCAGCAGTTATAAGGGGGGCTATGGCTACACCTTC
TRBJ1-2 NA NA TRBV20-1 CSVTTLQAYGYTF TGCAGTGTTACAACTCTACAAGCTTATGGCTACACCTTC
TRBJ1-5 NA many TRBV6-2/TRBV6-3 CASTQGTYQPQHF TGTGCCAGCACCCAGGGGACGTATCAGCCCCAGCATTTT
TRBJ2-5 TRBD1 many TRBV7-8 CASSWDRAETQYF TGTGCCAGCAGCTGGGACAGGGCAGAGACCCAGTACTTC
TRBJ1-6 NA NA TRBV7-2 CASSLGQTSAHTF TGTGCCAGCAGCTTAGGACAGACATCAGCCCACACCTTC